These T cell receptor beta chains were read from a single sample in a study of cytomegalovirus exposure and HLA in healthy donors. Only in-frame clones appear in the TCRdb table, and some are missing; sequencing was by immunoSEQ multiplex PCR. The data show roughly 100,000 clones, 65% seen once. The specimen sequenced was PBMCs. Every receptor here comes from a man under 40 in good health and CMV-seropositive. CDR3s include the opening cysteine and the closing phenylalanine or tryptophan. D genes are given only for firm matches. Size values are once, few and many counts, or a class for expanded clones, and some rows have none.

j_call: TRBJ2-7; clone_size: -; v_call: TRBV6-5; d_call: -; cdr3_nt: TGTGCCAGCAGTTACCTCCGGGGGGAGCAGTACTTC; cdr3_aa: CASSYLRGEQYF
j_call: TRBJ2-1; clone_size: -; v_call: TRBV21-1; d_call: -; cdr3_nt: TGTGCCAGCCGACTACTTTACAATGAGCAGTTCTTC; cdr3_aa: CASRLLYNEQFF
j_call: TRBJ1-2; clone_size: -; v_call: TRBV10-3; d_call: -; cdr3_nt: TGTGCCATCAGTGAGAGCGAATACTATGGCTACACCTTC; cdr3_aa: CAISESEYYGYTF
j_call: TRBJ1-4; clone_size: -; v_call: TRBV18; d_call: -; cdr3_nt: TGTGCCAGCTCACGTAGCCCGGGAACAACTAATGAAAAACTGTTTTTT; cdr3_aa: CASSRSPGTTNEKLFF
j_call: TRBJ2-1; clone_size: few; v_call: TRBV19; d_call: TRBD2; cdr3_nt: TGTGCCAGTACCGGACTAGCGGGGTCCTACAATGAGCAGTTCTTC; cdr3_aa: CASTGLAGSYNEQFF
j_call: TRBJ2-1; clone_size: -; v_call: TRBV9; d_call: -; cdr3_nt: TGTGCCAGCAGTCCCAGGTCCCTAGCCAATGAGCAGTTCTTC; cdr3_aa: CASSPRSLANEQFF
j_call: TRBJ2-1; clone_size: -; v_call: TRBV2; d_call: TRBD2; cdr3_nt: TGTGCCAGCAGTCCACACCCGGGGACGGGGGGGGGTAATGAGCAGTTCTTC; cdr3_aa: CASSPHPGTGGGNEQFF
j_call: TRBJ1-1; clone_size: -; v_call: TRBV7-9; d_call: -; cdr3_nt: TGTGCCAGCAGCTTACAGGTGGGCACTGAAGCTTTCTTT; cdr3_aa: CASSLQVGTEAFF
j_call: TRBJ1-4; clone_size: few; v_call: TRBV20-1; d_call: -; cdr3_nt: TGCAGCAAATCCCAGGGTGAAAAACTGTTTTTT; cdr3_aa: CSKSQGEKLFF
j_call: TRBJ2-5; clone_size: -; v_call: TRBV29-1; d_call: TRBD2; cdr3_nt: TGCAGCGTTGGCTTCGGGGGAGGGGAGACCCAGTACTTC; cdr3_aa: CSVGFGGGETQYF
j_call: TRBJ1-4; clone_size: -; v_call: TRBV6-5; d_call: TRBD1; cdr3_nt: TGTGCCAGCAGTCCCGGGCAGGGGGAGGAAAAACTGTTTTTT; cdr3_aa: CASSPGQGEEKLFF
j_call: TRBJ2-7; clone_size: -; v_call: TRBV18; d_call: TRBD2; cdr3_nt: TGTGCCAGCTCACCACTGGGGCTGATTAGCGGGGGGTTCGAGCAGTACTTC; cdr3_aa: CASSPLGLISGGFEQYF
j_call: TRBJ2-1; clone_size: -; v_call: TRBV4-2; d_call: TRBD2; cdr3_nt: TGTGCCAGCAGCCAGAGCGTTAGCGGGTTGGGCAATGAGCAGTTCTTC; cdr3_aa: CASSQSVSGLGNEQFF
j_call: TRBJ1-5; clone_size: few; v_call: TRBV10-3; d_call: -; cdr3_nt: TGTGCCATCAGAGGGGGATCCAATCAGCCCCAGCATTTT; cdr3_aa: CAIRGGSNQPQHF
j_call: TRBJ1-5; clone_size: -; v_call: TRBV5-1; d_call: -; cdr3_nt: TGCGCCAGCAGCCCTTCTAGCAATCAGCCCCAGCATTTT; cdr3_aa: CASSPSSNQPQHF